This passage covers 25 T cell receptor beta chains from one sample sequenced in a study of blood T cell repertoires in COVID-19. The assay was immunoSEQ multiplex PCR, and TCRdb's table has in-frame clones only and misses some. The profile covers more than 65,000 clones, with roughly 89% appearing a single time and approximately 4.9% taken by the ten largest. Specimen: peripheral blood. The source of these receptors is a woman aged 80 or over with active or convalescent COVID-19.

The rearrangement links TRBV3-1 (or the pseudogene TRBV3-2) to TRBJ1-4; perhaps TRBD1 as D (5 bases). CDR3 length: 13 residues. Per the germline V gene, CDR1 is LGHDT and CDR2 is YNNKEL (reference sequence). The V end was cut by 0 bases, the J end by 7 bases, with 6 bases between. The CDR3 protein is CASSQDRGEKLFF. In DNA, the CDR3 is TGTGCCAGCAGCCAAGATAGGGGTGAAAAACTGTTTTTT.

The chain carries TRBV6-2 or TRBV6-3 and TRBJ2-2; TRBD1 matches at 8 bases. The trim removed 6 bases at V and 5 bases at J, leaving 5 bases unmatched. Germline V gene data show CDR1 as MNHEY and CDR2 as SVGEGT. The CDR3 runs 14 residues. This CDR3 reads CASSPGGWTGELFF. As DNA, the CDR3 is TGTGCCAGCAGCCCAGGGGGCTGGACCGGGGAGCTGTTTTTT.

This clone is a singleton in its sample. This chain joins TRBV9 and TRBJ2-3; the match to TRBD2 covers 9 bases. The V gene end was trimmed by 4 bases and the J gene end by 2 bases; junction bases not matched to a gene: 14. The V gene's germline CDR1 is SGDLS and CDR2 YYNGEE. The CDR3 has 18 amino acids. Here the CDR3 DNA reads TGTGCCAGCAGCCCGGCGTTAAGCGGGGGGCAAGTCACAGATACGCAGTATTTT. It specifies CASSPALSGGQVTDTQYF. The full variable domain, completed using reference TRBV9 and TRBJ2-3, is DSGVTQTPKHLITATGQRVTLRCSPRSGDLSVYWYQQSLDQGLQFLIQYYNGEERAKGNILERFSAQQFPDLHSELNLSSLELGDSALYFCASSPALSGGQVTDTQYFGPGTRLTVL.

This chain links TRBV19 with TRBJ1-5; possible D gene TRBD1, 6 bases. The V gene's germline CDR1 is LNHDA and CDR2 SQIVND (reference sequence). With 5 bases removed from V and 6 bases from J, the gap between germline ends came to 14 bases. This CDR3 contains 14 residues. The CDR3 spells CASSPRQAPQPQHF. The DNA of the CDR3 is TGTGCCAGTAGTCCACGACAGGCCCCTCAGCCCCAGCATTTT.

J is TRBJ2-5 and V is TRBV7-9; TRBD2 agrees at 8 bases. J gave up 1 base and V 1 base, and 5 bases lay outside the gene matches. CDR3 length: 16 residues. CDR1 and CDR2 (germline): SEHNR, FQNEAQ (reference sequence). CDR3 sequence reads: CASSLGRGGLQETQYF. Here the CDR3 DNA reads TGTGCCAGCAGCTTAGGACGGGGGGGCCTCCAAGAGACCCAGTACTTC.

The chain joins TRBV7-9 to TRBJ1-2; perhaps TRBD1 as D (5 bases). The V gene lost 6 bases and the J gene lost 1 base, with 18 bases spanning the gap. Germline V gives CDR1 SEHNR, CDR2 FQNEAQ (reference sequence). This CDR3 spans 16 amino acids. CDR3 protein: CASRAGGEPINYGYTF. CDR3 bases: TGTGCCAGCAGGGCCGGGGGGGAGCCTATTAACTATGGCTACACCTTC.

The CDR3 DNA sequence: TGTGCCAGCAGCTTACCCCCAGGTGTAAGATCTGGCTATGGCTACACCTTC. Translated: CASSLPPGVRSGYGYTF. The chain uses TRBV7-9 and TRBJ1-2; D unresolved. V dropped 2 bases and J dropped 4 bases, with 20 bases sitting between them. Germline assignment: CDR1 SEHNR and CDR2 FQNEAQ (reference sequence). The CDR3 length is 17 residues.

The chain is built from TRBV3-1 (or the pseudogene TRBV3-2) and TRBJ1-3; D not resolved. This CDR3 spans 15 amino acids. The V end lost 5 bases, the J end lost 2 bases, and 13 bases lay between the germline ends. The germline CDR1 and CDR2 sequences are LGHDT and YNNKEL (reference sequence). CDR3: CASSSRGATGNTIYF. Here the CDR3 DNA reads TGTGCCAGCAGCTCCCGTGGAGCTACTGGAAACACCATATATTTT.

The V and J genes are TRBV7-2 and TRBJ2-7; D gene unclear. The CDR3 covers 13 residues. The V gene lost 1 base and the J gene lost 1 base, with 5 bases spanning the gap. Germline V gene lookup returns CDR1 SGHTA and CDR2 FQGNSA. The CDR3 is CASSLVRSYEQYF. CDR3 nucleotides: TGTGCCAGCAGCTTAGTTCGGTCCTACGAGCAGTACTTC.

This chain links TRBV6-5 with TRBJ2-3; D remains unclear. Trimming shortened V by 6 bases and J by 3 bases, and 4 bases separated the two germline ends. CDR1 is MNHEY, CDR2 SVGAGI, per germline. This CDR3 is 11 amino acids long. As DNA, the CDR3 is TGTGCCAGCAGCTCGACAGATACGCAGTATTTT. Its protein product is CASSSTDTQYF.

V usage is TRBV18 and J usage is TRBJ2-7; 11 bases are a match to TRBD2. V lost 3 bases to trimming and J lost 3 bases; unmatched junction nucleotides: 7. Germline CDR1 is KGHSH and CDR2 is LQKENI. The CDR3 covers 16 residues. The CDR3 sequence: CASSPQALAGVYEQYF. CDR3 DNA sequence: TGTGCCAGCTCACCTCAGGCACTAGCGGGGGTCTACGAGCAGTACTTC.

V gene TRBV6-4 combines with J gene TRBJ2-2; a possible D gene is TRBD2 (6 bases). CDR1 and CDR2 (germline): MRHNA, SNTAGT. The CDR3 contains 17 residues. Trimming left V 6 bases short and J 1 base short, with 18 bases between. Written as DNA, the CDR3 is TGTGCCAGCAGCTGCGGGGTCCAAAATTTGAACACCGGGGAGCTGTTTTTT. Translating it yields CASSCGVQNLNTGELFF.

The genes are TRBV2 and TRBJ2-1; TRBD1 matches at 7 bases. CDR1 is SNHLY and CDR2 is FYNNEI in the germline V gene. CDR3 length: 15 amino acids. The ends lost 6 bases at V and 5 bases at J; junction bases unmatched: 10. The CDR3 protein is CASRANSGQNNEQFF. As DNA, the CDR3 is TGTGCCAGCAGGGCGAACTCGGGACAGAACAATGAGCAGTTCTTC.

The chain uses TRBV6-1 and TRBJ2-1; 7 nucleotides line up with TRBD2. The CDR3 covers 15 residues. Looked up from germline, CDR1 is MNHNS and CDR2 is SASEGT. Trimming removed 1 base from V and 2 bases from J; junction bases left unmatched: 2. The CDR3 DNA reads as TGTGCCAGCAGTGAAGGGGGGAGGGCCTACAATGAGCAGTTCTTC. Amino acids: CASSEGGRAYNEQFF.

The chain combines TRBV4-2 with TRBJ2-2; maybe TRBD2 (6 bases). Germline V gene sequence: CDR1 LGHNA, CDR2 YNFKEQ. CDR3 size: 15 residues. Trimming shortened V by 0 bases and J by 7 bases, and 12 bases separated the two germline ends. The CDR3 loop reads CASSQDRGAGGELFF. The CDR3 bases are TGTGCCAGCAGCCAAGATCGCGGGGCTGGCGGGGAGCTGTTTTTT.

This chain connects TRBV10-3 to TRBJ2-1; a possible D gene is TRBD1 (6 bases). Per germline, CDR1 ENHRY and CDR2 SYGVKD. The V and J ends lost 2 bases and 6 bases respectively, with 17 bases between them. The CDR3 covers 16 residues. The CDR3 here is CAISELRGQHLNEQFF. In nucleotides, the CDR3 is TGTGCCATCAGTGAGCTAAGAGGACAGCACCTCAATGAGCAGTTCTTC.

The rearrangement uses TRBV5-1 and TRBJ1-6; D unclear. The CDR3 runs 15 residues. In germline, CDR1 is SGHRS, CDR2 YFSETQ. The V gene lost 4 bases and the J gene lost 8 bases, with 16 bases spanning the gap. Here the CDR3 DNA reads TGCGCCAGCAGCCCTTTTGACGCGGAACATTCACCCCTCCACTTT. It codes for CASSPFDAEHSPLHF.

The chain uses TRBV10-3 and TRBJ1-2, with a tentative D call TRBD1 (6 bases). Looked up from germline, CDR1 is ENHRY and CDR2 is SYGVKD. CDR3 length: 12 amino acids. Trimming took 11 bases from V and 8 from J, leaving 18 bases between them. CDR3 sequence reads: CASSVGAGGYTF. CDR3 sequence (DNA): TGTGCCTCCTCCGTGGGGGCAGGAGGCTACACCTTC.

This chain connects TRBV10-2 to TRBJ2-5; 14 nucleotides line up with TRBD2. CDR1 and CDR2 from the germline V gene are WSHSY and SAAADI. With 3 bases clipped from V and 7 bases from J, the junction kept 13 bases outside the gene matches. The CDR3 sequence is 18 residues long. CDR3 bases: TGCGCCAGCAGTGAACTTCCCGGGACTAGCGGGAGCTGGTTGACCCAGTACTTC. Translated: CASSELPGTSGSWLTQYF.

The V gene is TRBV19, the J gene TRBJ2-3; no clear D gene. The CDR3 is 15 residues long. CDR1 is LNHDA and CDR2 is SQIVND in the germline V gene (reference sequence). Trimming pared 3 bases from V and 2 bases from J, leaving 12 bases between. The CDR3 bases are TGTGCCAGTAGTATTTCGGCTAGTGTCACAGATACGCAGTATTTT. Encoded protein: CASSISASVTDTQYF.

V usage is TRBV7-8 and J usage is TRBJ2-3; D unclear. Germline V gene lookup returns CDR1 SGHVS and CDR2 FQNEAQ. The length of the CDR3 is 14 residues. Trimming took 1 base from V and 4 from J, leaving 9 bases between them. The CDR3 spells CASSLVNIADTQYF. The CDR3 DNA reads TGTGCCAGCAGCTTAGTCAATATAGCAGATACGCAGTATTTT.

The chain is built from TRBV7-9 and TRBJ1-2; the match to TRBD1 covers 9 bases. Germline values: CDR1 SEHNR, CDR2 FQNEAQ (reference sequence). The J segment lost 8 bases and the V segment lost 4 bases, leaving 8 bases of the junction unmatched. This CDR3 has 14 residues. The CDR3 bases are TGTGCCAGCAGCTCACAGGGGGCTACTAGAGGCTACACCTTC. Protein sequence: CASSSQGATRGYTF.

This clone has only a few counts. The J gene is TRBJ2-7, the V gene TRBV7-2, with 9 bases aligning to TRBD2. The CDR3 sequence is 16 residues long. Germline V gene data show CDR1 as SGHTA and CDR2 as FQGNSA. V lost 0 bases, J lost 2 bases, and 5 bases stayed unmatched. The CDR3 DNA follows: TGTGCCAGCAGCTTAGCGGCCAGCGGGAGGACCTACGAGCAGTACTTC. This gives the protein CASSLAASGRTYEQYF.

The chain joins TRBV9 to TRBJ2-3, with D perhaps TRBD2 (5 bases). The V end lost 4 bases, the J end lost 0 bases, and 15 bases lay between the germline ends. This CDR3 is built from 16 residues. Germline-derived CDR1 and CDR2 are SGDLS and YYNGEE. The CDR3 bases are TGTGCCAGCAGCTCCTGGACTCTAGGGAGCACAGATACGCAGTATTTT. As protein: CASSSWTLGSTDTQYF. Using reference TRBV9 and TRBJ2-3 for the parts outside the CDR3, the full variable domain is DSGVTQTPKHLITATGQRVTLRCSPRSGDLSVYWYQQSLDQGLQFLIQYYNGEERAKGNILERFSAQQFPDLHSELNLSSLELGDSALYFCASSSWTLGSTDTQYFGPGTRLTVL.

This clone appeared once. This chain links TRBV7-9 with TRBJ2-5; possible D gene TRBD2, 7 bases. Germline CDR1 reads SEHNR; CDR2 reads FQNEAQ (reference sequence). Trimming removed 1 base from V and 5 bases from J, with 14 bases in between. The CDR3 runs to 15 residues. CDR3 bases: TGTGCCAGCAGCTTAGTCCGGGGGGCTGTGGAGACCCAGTACTTC. It specifies CASSLVRGAVETQYF.